This TCR beta chain was sequenced in a study of T cell responses to AZD1222 COVID-19 vaccine. Broader study findings: A rise in Spike-specific TCR breadth and depth followed two AZD1222 doses. There were mostly white British donors and more females than males, and clonal diversity was possibly underestimated.

Clones were sequenced by immunoSEQ multiplex PCR, and TCRdb holds only the in-frame ones, with some missing. The data hold around 100,000 clones, with around 91% observed a single time. In its sample, this clone was seen a few times. Its specificity is not known. CDR1 and CDR2 from the germline V gene are SGHTA and FQGTGA. The CDR3 covers 16 residues. Trimming removed 0 bases at V and 0 bases at J, with 6 bases between. This TCR was sampled from an adult in good health. The sequencing here drew on peripheral blood, taken on day 0 of AZD1222 vaccination. The chain carries TRBV7-3 and TRBJ2-6; D is unresolved. For the CDR3, the DNA is TGTGCCAGCAGCTTAACACCGGGCTCTGGGGCCAACGTCCTGACTTTC. The encoded protein is CASSLTPGSGANVLTF.